This TCR beta chain was documented in a study of control samples from healthy donors and cancer patients. Germline lookup yields CDR1 SGHDT and CDR2 YYEEEE. Deletions cut 10 bases from V and 6 bases from J, with 20 bases between. The CDR3 sequence is 15 residues long. Here immunoSEQ multiplex PCR was the method, and the copy in TCRdb shows in-frame clones only, minus some. The sample lists 60,000 to 95,000 clones, around 86% seen once, with 9.5% in the top ten. This sequence joins TRBV5-6 and TRBJ1-6; the D is unclear. This receptor was taken from a woman between 45 and 65 years old with colorectal cancer. The sequenced material came from PBMCs. The CDR3 region has the DNA TGTGCCCGAAGCTCCATGTCCCGAGGTAATTCACCCCTCCACTTT. It codes for CARSSMSRGNSPLHF.